This T cell receptor beta chain was captured by sequencing in a study of shared clonotypes between healthy human individuals. On the study more broadly: Donors were a couple of women and a few men aged 18 to 49.

J was trimmed by 7 bases and V by 0 bases; bases with no gene match: 5. The CDR3 consists of 14 residues. Germline V gene lookup returns CDR1 SNHLY and CDR2 FYNNEI. Some clones are missing from TCRdb's copy, which holds only in-frame ones; the method was immunoSEQ multiplex PCR. Of around 2.1 million clones in the sample, about 92% are singletons; the top ten hold around 1.7%. Naive CD8 cells lacked CD45RO, underwent positive selection for CCR7 and left out terminally differentiated effector memory CD45RA+ cells. The genes are TRBV2 and TRBJ2-7; 8 positions match TRBD2. The sequenced sample consisted of naive CD8+ T cells from PBMCs. This TCR came from a man younger than 35 in good health. Some clones in this sample may be carry-over from other donors' samples. This CDR3 reads CASSEARGAKEQYF. The DNA of the CDR3 is TGTGCCAGCAGTGAAGCGCGGGGGGCGAAAGAGCAGTACTTC.